Following are 13 T cell receptor beta chains from one sample sequenced in a study of shared clonotypes between healthy human individuals. Method: immunoSEQ multiplex PCR; TCRdb's copy keeps in-frame clones and lacks some. The data contain more than 2 million clones, 90% to 96% of them singletons. Input material: naive CD4+ T cells sorted from blood. Documented subset: CD45RA+ positively selected. Receptors were obtained from a man younger than 35 in good health.

The chain couples TRBV5-1 to TRBJ2-2; TRBD1 matches at 8 bases. Germline V gene sequence: CDR1 SGHRS, CDR2 YFSETQ. V shed 0 bases, J shed 6 bases, and the junction held 7 bases outside the gene matches. The CDR3 has 16 residues. CDR3: CASSLGTGGPPGELFF. The CDR3 coding sequence is TGCGCCAGCAGCTTGGGAACAGGGGGTCCCCCCGGGGAGCTGTTTTTT.

The V and J genes are TRBV9 and TRBJ2-1; TRBD2 agrees at 9 bases. With V trimmed by 2 bases and J by 3 bases, 3 bases remained unmatched. Germline V CDR1 and CDR2: SGDLS, YYNGEE. The CDR3 consists of 15 residues. The CDR3 spells CASSVTSGHYNEQFF. The CDR3 region has the DNA TGTGCCAGCAGCGTGACTAGCGGACACTACAATGAGCAGTTCTTC. Based on the CDR3 plus reference TRBV9 and TRBJ2-1, the full variable domain is DSGVTQTPKHLITATGQRVTLRCSPRSGDLSVYWYQQSLDQGLQFLIQYYNGEERAKGNILERFSAQQFPDLHSELNLSSLELGDSALYFCASSVTSGHYNEQFFGPGTRLTVL.

The chain joins TRBV4-3 to TRBJ2-1; D assignment may be TRBD1 or TRBD2 (5 bases each). V lost 4 bases to trimming and J lost 8 bases, with 15 bases between them. The CDR3 length is 14 residues. Germline CDR1 reads LGHNA; CDR2 reads YSLEER. The CDR3 DNA sequence: TGCGCCAGCAGCCGAGGGTCAGGGACGGATGAGCAGTTCTTC. Translation: CASSRGSGTDEQFF.

The rearrangement joins TRBV25-1 to TRBJ1-3, with D maybe TRBD1 (6 bases). The CDR3 is 15 amino acids. Per the germline V gene, CDR1 is MGHDK and CDR2 is SYGVNS. With 3 bases removed from V and 7 bases from J, the gap between germline ends came to 16 bases. CDR3 nucleotides: TGTGCCAGCAGTGACCCGGGCAGGGGAAGGAACACCATATATTTT. Translating it yields CASSDPGRGRNTIYF.

This clone appeared a few times. Other DNA sequences from this sample encode an identical CDR3 as well. The rearrangement uses TRBV5-4 and TRBJ1-2; D ambiguous. Germline V gene sequence: CDR1 SGHNT, CDR2 YYREEE (reference sequence). The CDR3 covers 13 residues. V was cut by 0 bases and J by 2 bases, with 5 bases left in between. In DNA, the CDR3 is TGTGCCAGCAGCTTGGACAGCAACTATGGCTACACCTTC. This encodes CASSLDSNYGYTF.

The chain is built from TRBV10-3 and TRBJ1-3, with D tentatively TRBD1 (5 bases). Germline V CDR1 and CDR2: ENHRY, SYGVKD. The CDR3 spans 14 residues. Trimming pared 7 bases from V and 2 bases from J, leaving 12 bases between. CDR3 in DNA: TGTGCCATCACGGACACCCCGGCTGGAAACACCATATATTTT. It specifies CAITDTPAGNTIYF.

This clone came up a few times. The V call is TRBV9, the J call TRBJ2-2; TRBD1 agrees at 7 bases. V trimming: 4 bases; J trimming: 1 base; junction bases outside the gene matches: 4. Germline CDR1 and CDR2: SGDLS and YYNGEE. The CDR3 has 15 amino acids. The CDR3 region is CASSPRQGNTGELFF. CDR3 coding DNA: TGTGCCAGCAGCCCCCGACAGGGGAACACCGGGGAGCTGTTTTTT.

The chain joins TRBV5-4 to TRBJ2-1; TRBD2 is a possible D gene (6 bases). Germline V gene data show CDR1 as SGHNT and CDR2 as YYREEE (reference sequence). V was pared by 3 bases and J by 4 bases, with 14 bases between. The CDR3 has 15 residues. CDR3 residues: CASSSDYLVYNEQFF. CDR3 in DNA: TGTGCCAGCAGCTCGGACTATTTGGTGTACAATGAGCAGTTCTTC. Drawing the rest from reference TRBV5-4 and TRBJ2-1, the complete variable domain is ETGVTQSPTHLIKTRGQQVTLRCSSQSGHNTVSWYQQALGQGPQFIFQYYREEENGRGNFPPRFSGLQFPNYSSELNVNALELDDSALYLCASSSDYLVYNEQFFGPGTRLTVL.

This chain connects TRBV10-3 to TRBJ1-1; tentative D call: TRBD1 (5 bases). V dropped 6 bases and J dropped 11 bases, with 16 bases sitting between them. Germline assignment: CDR1 ENHRY and CDR2 SYGVKD. This CDR3 spans 12 amino acids. The CDR3 reads CAIRGDQLGAFF. CDR3 nucleotide sequence: TGTGCCATCAGGGGGGACCAGCTTGGTGCTTTCTTT.

This sequence joins TRBV5-1 and TRBJ2-5, with 8 bases aligning to TRBD1. Germline V gene sequence: CDR1 SGHRS, CDR2 YFSETQ. V trimming: 2 bases; J trimming: 2 bases; junction bases outside the gene matches: 2. The CDR3 totals 14 residues. The chain's CDR3 is CASSFQGAQETQYF. In nucleotides, the CDR3 is TGCGCCAGCAGCTTTCAGGGGGCGCAAGAGACCCAGTACTTC.

This chain joins TRBV30 and TRBJ2-3; TRBD2 matches at 8 bases. Germline V gene lookup returns CDR1 GTSNPN and CDR2 SVGIG (reference sequence). V lost 4 bases, J lost 3 bases, and 15 bases stayed unmatched. The CDR3 runs to 17 residues. CDR3: CAWKGPGREGGTDTQYF. The CDR3 coding sequence is TGTGCCTGGAAAGGTCCGGGCCGGGAGGGCGGGACAGATACGCAGTATTTT.

The chain couples TRBV9 to TRBJ2-5; D not resolved. The CDR3 totals 13 residues. V gave up 3 bases and J gave up 3 bases, with 9 bases separating them. Germline V lookup: CDR1 SGDLS, CDR2 YYNGEE. CDR3 protein: CASSGREEETQYF. CDR3 nucleotides: TGTGCCAGCAGCGGGCGAGAAGAAGAGACCCAGTACTTC.

This chain links TRBV7-9 with TRBJ2-5; D remains ambiguous. Germline CDR1 reads SEHNR; CDR2 reads FQNEAQ (reference sequence). Deletions cut 8 bases from V and 5 bases from J, with 18 bases between. CDR3 size: 14 residues. CDR3 coding DNA: TGTGCCAGCTGTGGTTGGGGAATCGGGGAGACCCAGTACTTC. Protein sequence: CASCGWGIGETQYF. Full variable domain (outside the CDR3, taken from reference TRBV7-9 and TRBJ2-5): DTGVSQNPRHKITKRGQNVTFRCDPISEHNRLYWYRQTLGQGPEFLTYFQNEAQLEKSRLLSDRFSAERPKGSFSTLEIQRTEQGDSAMYLCASCGWGIGETQYFGPGTRLLVL.